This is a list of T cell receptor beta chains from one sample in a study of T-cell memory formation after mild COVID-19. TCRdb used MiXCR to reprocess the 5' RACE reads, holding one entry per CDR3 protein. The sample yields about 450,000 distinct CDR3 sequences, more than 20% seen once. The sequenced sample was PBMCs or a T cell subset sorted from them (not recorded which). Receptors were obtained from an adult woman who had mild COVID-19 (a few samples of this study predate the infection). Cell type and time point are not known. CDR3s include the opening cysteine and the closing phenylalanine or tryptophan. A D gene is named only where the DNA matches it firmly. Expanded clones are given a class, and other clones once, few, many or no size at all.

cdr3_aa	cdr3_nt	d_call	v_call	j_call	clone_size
CASSQGTGNYGYTF	TGCGCCAGCAGCCAAGGGACAGGCAACTATGGCTACACCTTC	TRBD1	TRBV4-3	TRBJ1-2	-
CASSPGEGAKNIQYF	TGTGCCAGTTCCCCGGGGGAAGGCGCCAAAAACATTCAGTACTTC	-	TRBV18	TRBJ2-4	-
CATSDPHGSMLTPRGTGELFF	TGTGCCACCAGTGATCCCCACGGGTCGATGCTGACGCCCCGCGGGACCGGGGAGCTGTTTTTT	-	TRBV24-1	TRBJ2-2	few
CASSQEVGANQPQHF	TGTGCCAGCAGCCAAGAGGTCGGGGCCAATCAGCCCCAGCATTTT	-	TRBV3-1	TRBJ1-5	-
CASSLAGQGSTGELFF	TGCGCCAGCAGCTTGGCCGGACAGGGGAGCACCGGGGAGCTGTTTTTT	TRBD1	TRBV5-1	TRBJ2-2	-
CASSSPGGPYNEQFF	TGTGCCAGCAGCTCCCCGGGGGGCCCCTACAATGAGCAGTTCTTC	-	TRBV7-2	TRBJ2-1	-
CASSYPLGGRETQYF	TGTGCCAGCAGCTACCCGTTGGGGGGGCGAGAGACCCAGTACTTC	-	TRBV7-9	TRBJ2-5	few
CASSRDRLANQETQYF	TGTGCCAGCAGCAGGGACCGTTTGGCCAACCAAGAGACCCAGTACTTC	-	TRBV21-1	TRBJ2-5	-
CASSFGTTNNEQFF	TGTGCCAGCAGCTTTGGGACCACAAACAATGAGCAGTTCTTC	-	TRBV7-8	TRBJ2-1	-
CASSLVMASGGNNEQFF	TGTGCCAGCAGTTTAGTTATGGCTAGCGGGGGTAACAATGAGCAGTTCTTC	TRBD2	TRBV12-3/TRBV12-4	TRBJ2-1	few
CASSPRGVLGNEQFF	TGTGCCAGCAGCCCCAGGGGGGTACTAGGAAATGAGCAGTTCTTC	-	TRBV7-9	TRBJ2-1	few
CASSPPGDTGELFF	TGTGCCAGCAGCCCGCCTGGGGACACCGGGGAGCTGTTTTTT	-	TRBV5-6	TRBJ2-2	-
CATSDEVGSSGSLNTEAFF	TGTGCCACCAGTGACGAGGTTGGCTCTTCAGGCAGCTTGAACACTGAAGCTTTCTTT	-	TRBV24-1	TRBJ1-1	-
CASSYHPDSQETQYF	TGTGCCAGCAGTTACCATCCGGACAGCCAAGAGACCCAGTACTTC	-	TRBV6-5	TRBJ2-5	-
CASSLLDRNSPLHF	TGTGCCAGCAGCTTGCTCGACCGTAATTCACCCCTCCACTTT	-	TRBV5-5	TRBJ1-6	-
CASSAGTGGWLETQYF	TGTGCCAGCAGCGCCGGGACAGGGGGTTGGCTGGAGACCCAGTACTTC	TRBD1	TRBV9	TRBJ2-5	-
CASSQDVNTGQPQHF	TGTGCCAGCAGCCAAGATGTTAACACCGGGCAGCCCCAGCATTTT	-	TRBV4-2	TRBJ1-5	-
CASSPRTGWYEQYF	TGTGCCAGCAGCCCCCGGACAGGGTGGTACGAGCAGTACTTC	TRBD1	TRBV7-8	TRBJ2-7	few
CASSLAVNEQFF	TGTGCCAGCAGCTTAGCGGTCAATGAGCAGTTCTTC	-	TRBV11-2	TRBJ2-1	few
CASSLDLETGYYGYTF	TGTGCCAGCAGCTTAGATCTCGAGACAGGATACTATGGCTACACCTTC	-	TRBV7-8	TRBJ1-2	-
CASSLRQGGEETQYF	TGCGCCAGCAGCTTGAGACAGGGAGGGGAAGAGACCCAGTACTTC	-	TRBV5-1	TRBJ2-5	-
CASSLTEGSTGELFF	TGTGCCAGCAGCTTAACAGAGGGATCCACCGGGGAGCTGTTTTTT	-	TRBV7-3	TRBJ2-2	few
CASSLKLATDTQYF	TGTGCCAGCAGCTTAAAACTAGCGACAGATACGCAGTATTTT	TRBD2	TRBV13	TRBJ2-3	few
CSVEGRGVPTDTQYF	TGCAGCGTTGAGGGGAGAGGGGTACCAACAGATACGCAGTATTTT	-	TRBV29-1	TRBJ2-3	-
CASSGGQGATEAFF	TGCGCCAGCAGCGGGGGACAGGGGGCAACTGAAGCTTTCTTT	TRBD1	TRBV5-1	TRBJ1-1	-
CASSLERRNTEAFF	TGCGCCAGCAGCTTGGAGAGGCGGAACACTGAAGCTTTCTTT	-	TRBV5-1	TRBJ1-1	few
CASSLLWNPYGYTF	TGTGCCAGCAGTCTACTATGGAATCCCTATGGCTACACCTTC	-	TRBV6-2/TRBV6-3	TRBJ1-2	-
CASSSQGGGEQFF	TGTGCCAGCAGTTCACAGGGCGGAGGTGAGCAGTTCTTC	-	TRBV12-3/TRBV12-4	TRBJ2-1	many
CSVRRTGGNTEAFF	TGCAGCGTTCGGAGGACAGGTGGGAACACTGAAGCTTTCTTT	TRBD1	TRBV29-1	TRBJ1-1	many
CASRETSATEQFF	TGTGCCAGCAGGGAAACTAGCGCCACCGAGCAGTTCTTC	TRBD2	TRBV6-2/TRBV6-3	TRBJ2-1	few
CASSSSGVVSDTQYF	TGTGCCAGCAGCTCTTCAGGGGTTGTATCAGATACGCAGTATTTT	-	TRBV7-3	TRBJ2-3	-
CASSVTGTSGTEQYF	TGTGCCAGCAGCGTTACCGGGACTAGCGGGACCGAGCAGTACTTC	TRBD2	TRBV28	TRBJ2-7	-
CASSRLDTGELFF	TGTGCCAGCAGCCGGTTGGACACCGGGGAGCTGTTTTTT	-	TRBV7-8	TRBJ2-2	-
CASRLLGLVEETQYF	TGTGCCAGCCGGCTTTTGGGACTAGTAGAGGAGACCCAGTACTTC	TRBD2	TRBV6-2/TRBV6-3	TRBJ2-5	-
CASSFQVQRGTDTQYF	TGTGCCAGCAGCTTCCAGGTGCAGCGGGGCACAGATACGCAGTATTTT	-	TRBV5-4	TRBJ2-3	few
CASSQGASGWETQYF	TGTGCCAGCAGCCAGGGGGCTAGCGGCTGGGAGACCCAGTACTTC	-	TRBV5-4	TRBJ2-5	-
CASSLWGQGRGTQYF	TGTGCCAGCAGCTTATGGGGCCAGGGGAGGGGGACCCAGTACTTC	-	TRBV7-2	TRBJ2-5	-
CASSPSGINTGELFF	TGTGCCAGCAGCCCTAGCGGCATTAACACCGGGGAGCTGTTTTTT	TRBD2	TRBV5-4	TRBJ2-2	few
CAISESGTASYEQYF	TGTGCCATCAGTGAGTCCGGAACAGCTTCCTACGAGCAGTACTTC	-	TRBV10-3	TRBJ2-7	few
CASSLEWTGGSYTF	TGCGCCAGCAGCTTGGAGTGGACAGGTGGAAGCTACACCTTC	TRBD1	TRBV5-1	TRBJ1-2	-
CSVEEGAGYEQYF	TGCAGCGTTGAAGAGGGGGCAGGATACGAGCAGTACTTC	-	TRBV29-1	TRBJ2-7	few
CSARVATSGRNEQFF	TGCAGTGCTAGAGTCGCGACTAGCGGGAGAAATGAGCAGTTCTTC	TRBD2	TRBV20-1	TRBJ2-1	-
CASSSSRQVEQFF	TGTGCCAGCAGCTCTTCTCGACAGGTTGAGCAGTTCTTC	-	TRBV5-5	TRBJ2-1	few
CASSQNRGSYEQYF	TGCGCCAGCAGCCAAAATAGGGGATCCTACGAGCAGTACTTC	-	TRBV4-1	TRBJ2-7	-
CASSIAALQGARGYTF	TGTGCCAGTAGTATAGCCGCCTTACAGGGGGCGCGAGGCTACACCTTC	TRBD1	TRBV19	TRBJ1-2	-
CASSSLDGVPVGHEQYF	TGTGCCAGCAGCTCCCTCGACGGGGTACCCGTGGGCCACGAGCAGTACTTC	-	TRBV7-6	TRBJ2-7	-